The next 17 T cell receptor beta chains were all read from a single sample in a study of blood T cell repertoires in COVID-19. The method was immunoSEQ multiplex PCR; TCRdb's version includes in-frame clones alone and lacks a portion of them. The profile shows around 220,000 clones, about 88% of them singletons. Sequenced sample: peripheral blood. Receptors originate from a woman aged 40 to 55 who had recovered from COVID-19.

This clone was seen only a few times. V gene TRBV28 combines with J gene TRBJ2-3; 9 bases fit TRBD2. With 5 bases clipped from V and 0 bases from J, the junction kept 12 bases outside the gene matches. CDR1 and CDR2 (germline): MDHEN, SYDVKM. This CDR3 contains 18 residues. As DNA, the CDR3 is TGTGCCAGCAGTCGCCGGCCTGGGCGGGGGGGAAGCACAGATACGCAGTATTTT. Its translation is CASSRRPGRGGSTDTQYF. The full variable domain, rest sourced from reference TRBV28 and TRBJ2-3, is DVKVTQSSRYLVKRTGEKVFLECVQDMDHENMFWYRQDPGLGLRLIYFSYDVKMKEKGDIPEGYSVSREKKERFSLILESASTNQTSMYLCASSRRPGRGGSTDTQYFGPGTRLTVL.

This chain joins TRBV5-1 and TRBJ1-5; TRBD1 matches 9 bases. CDR1 and CDR2 (germline): SGHRS, YFSETQ. V gave up 4 bases and J gave up 5 bases; unmatched junction bases: 10. The CDR3 spans 16 residues. CDR3 sequence: CASSTGEGTGYQPQHF. The CDR3 DNA follows: TGCGCCAGCAGCACCGGGGAGGGGACAGGGTATCAGCCCCAGCATTTT.

The chain links TRBV19 to TRBJ2-5, with TRBD2 identical over 7 bases. Germline CDR1 reads LNHDA; CDR2 reads SQIVND (reference sequence). The CDR3 has 16 residues. V shed 3 bases, J shed 5 bases, and the junction held 12 bases outside the gene matches. The CDR3 sequence: CASSMGLRAAGETQYF. CDR3 nucleotide sequence: TGTGCCAGTAGTATGGGACTTAGAGCAGCGGGGGAGACCCAGTACTTC.

The chain recombines TRBV9 with TRBJ2-7; 11 nucleotides line up with TRBD1. In germline, CDR1 is SGDLS, CDR2 YYNGEE. V trimming: 4 bases; J trimming: 4 bases; junction bases outside the gene matches: 4. There are 14 residues in the CDR3. The chain's CDR3 is CASSLRDRGYEQYF. CDR3 bases: TGTGCCAGCAGCCTCCGGGACAGGGGGTACGAGCAGTACTTC.

The gene calls are TRBV4-1 and TRBJ1-1; 7 nucleotides agree with TRBD1. This CDR3 is built from 19 residues. Looked up from germline, CDR1 is MGHRA and CDR2 is YSYEKL. V was pared by 3 bases and J by 4 bases, with 20 bases of the junction left unmatched. CDR3: CASSHFRDRVRIGGTEAFF. The DNA of the CDR3 is TGCGCCAGCAGCCATTTTAGAGACAGGGTTAGGATCGGGGGCACTGAAGCTTTCTTT.

This chain connects TRBV10-1 to TRBJ2-5; maybe TRBD1 (6 bases). The V gene lost 7 bases and the J gene lost 6 bases, with 21 bases spanning the gap. From germline, CDR1 is WNHNN and CDR2 SYGVQD (reference sequence). The CDR3 extends over 15 amino acids. DNA for the CDR3: TGCGCCAGCAAAATGTCCATCGACAGGAGAAAGACCCAGTACTTC. This encodes CASKMSIDRRKTQYF.

The rearrangement joins TRBV19 to TRBJ1-3; 7 positions agree with TRBD1. Unmatched junction bases numbered 4, after V lost 7 bases and J lost 4 bases. This CDR3 has 13 residues. Germline CDR1 LNHDA, CDR2 SQIVND (reference sequence). This CDR3 is CASKRGRGNTIYF. As DNA, the CDR3 is TGTGCCAGTAAAAGGGGGCGCGGAAACACCATATATTTT.

The chain has TRBV21-1 and TRBJ2-7; the table calls TRBD1, which could not be checked here. TRBV21-1 is an annotated pseudogene. The CDR3 has 14 amino acids. The CDR3 sequence: CAMAGTGVFHEQYF. The CDR3 nucleotides read TGTGCCATGGCCGGGACAGGGGTTTTCCACGAGCAGTACTTC.

CDR3: CAWSGLAGAGYNEQFF. In DNA, the CDR3 is TGTGCCTGGAGTGGCTTAGCGGGGGCGGGGTACAATGAGCAGTTCTTC. The V and J genes are TRBV30 and TRBJ2-1; 9 bases match TRBD2. The V and J ends lost 1 base and 4 bases, in that order; junction bases with no gene match: 8. Germline CDR1 reads GTSNPN; CDR2 reads SVGIG (reference sequence). The CDR3 runs to 16 residues.

V is TRBV7-2 and J is TRBJ2-3; possible D gene TRBD2, 5 bases. Trimming left V 1 base short and J 3 bases short, with 14 bases between. CDR3 length equals 16 residues. Germline values: CDR1 SGHTA, CDR2 FQGNSA. The CDR3: CASSLEAALSTDTQYF. CDR3 in DNA: TGTGCCAGCAGCTTAGAAGCGGCTCTTTCTACAGATACGCAGTATTTT.

J is TRBJ2-1 and V is TRBV19; TRBD2 matches 13 bases. The ends lost 5 bases at V and 7 bases at J; junction bases unmatched: 8. Per the germline V gene, CDR1 is LNHDA and CDR2 is SQIVND (reference sequence). CDR3 length: 16 amino acids. CDR3 DNA: TGTGCCAGTAGTTTCGGACTAGCGGGAGCATTAAATGAGCAGTTCTTC. Translated: CASSFGLAGALNEQFF.

The chain combines TRBV6-5 with TRBJ1-4; 7 nucleotides match TRBD1. Looked up from germline, CDR1 is MNHEY and CDR2 is SVGAGI. Trimming removed 6 bases from V and 4 bases from J; junction bases left unmatched: 5. The CDR3 loop spans 14 amino acids. This CDR3 reads CASRGTASNEKLFF. The CDR3 DNA is TGTGCCAGCAGGGGGACAGCGAGTAATGAAAAACTGTTTTTT.

The chain joins TRBV7-2 to TRBJ1-2; TRBD1 matches 11 bases. The germline gives CDR1 SGHTA, CDR2 FQGNSA. J gave up 8 bases and V 5 bases, and 13 bases lay outside the gene matches. The CDR3 contains 16 residues. CDR3 region: CASSDRTGGAIYGYTF. CDR3 coding DNA: TGTGCCAGCAGCGACCGGACAGGGGGCGCGATATACGGCTACACCTTC.

The gene calls are TRBV30 and TRBJ2-5; D might be TRBD2 (6 bases). This CDR3 spans 14 amino acids. The V end was cut by 0 bases, the J end by 5 bases, with 13 bases between. From germline, CDR1 is GTSNPN and CDR2 SVGIG (reference sequence). This CDR3 reads CAWSVRGGRETQYF. The CDR3 coding sequence is TGTGCCTGGAGTGTACGGGGAGGACGGGAGACCCAGTACTTC.

The chain uses TRBV5-3 and TRBJ2-3; 12 bases line up with TRBD2. TRBV5-3 is placed among ORFs of uncertain function. V lost 2 bases, J lost 2 bases, and 3 bases stayed unmatched. The CDR3 loop spans 16 amino acids. The CDR3 bases are TGTGCCAGAAGCTTTACTAGCGGGAGGAACACAGATACGCAGTATTTT. Its translation is CARSFTSGRNTDTQYF.

The CDR3 bases are TGTGCCAGCAGACGGACAGGGGGCACCGGGGAGCTGTTTTTT. It yields the protein CASRRTGGTGELFF. V gene TRBV6-5 combines with J gene TRBJ2-2, with 10 bases matching TRBD1. Losses at the gene ends were 6 bases for V and 4 bases for J; bases not matched to a gene: 2. From germline, CDR1 is MNHEY and CDR2 SVGAGI. CDR3 length: 14 residues.

The CDR3 reads CAWSVGGTPNEKLFF. In DNA form, the CDR3 reads TGTGCCTGGAGTGTTGGCGGGACCCCTAATGAAAAACTGTTTTTT. The chain is built from TRBV30 and TRBJ1-4; D perhaps matches TRBD1 (5 bases). The CDR3 has 15 amino acids. V lost 0 bases and J 3 bases, leaving 11 bases between the germline ends. Germline V gene sequence: CDR1 GTSNPN, CDR2 SVGIG (reference sequence).